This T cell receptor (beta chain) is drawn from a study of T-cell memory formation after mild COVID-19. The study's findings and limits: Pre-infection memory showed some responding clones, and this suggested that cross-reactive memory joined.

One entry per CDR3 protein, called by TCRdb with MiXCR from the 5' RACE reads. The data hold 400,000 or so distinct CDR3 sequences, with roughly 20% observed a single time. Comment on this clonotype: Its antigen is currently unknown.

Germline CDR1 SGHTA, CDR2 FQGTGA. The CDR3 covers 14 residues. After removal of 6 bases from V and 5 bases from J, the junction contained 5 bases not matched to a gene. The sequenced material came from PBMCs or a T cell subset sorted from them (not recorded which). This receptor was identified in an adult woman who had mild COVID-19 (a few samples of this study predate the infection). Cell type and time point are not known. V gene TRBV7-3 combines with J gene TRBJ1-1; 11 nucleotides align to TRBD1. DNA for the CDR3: TGTGCCAGCAGTTTCGGACAGGGGGCGACTGAAGCTTTCTTT. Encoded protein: CASSFGQGATEAFF.